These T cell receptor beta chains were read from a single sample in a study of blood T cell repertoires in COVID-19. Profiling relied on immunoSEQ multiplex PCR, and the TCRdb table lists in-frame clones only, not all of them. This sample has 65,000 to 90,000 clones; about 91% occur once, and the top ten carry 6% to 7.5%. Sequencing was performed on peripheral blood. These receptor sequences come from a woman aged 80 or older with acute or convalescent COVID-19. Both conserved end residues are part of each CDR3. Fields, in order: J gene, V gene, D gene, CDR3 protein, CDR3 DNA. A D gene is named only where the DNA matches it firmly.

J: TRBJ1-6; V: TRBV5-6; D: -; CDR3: CASSLDRSSYNSPLHF; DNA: TGTGCCAGCAGCTTGGACAGAAGCTCCTATAATTCACCCCTCCACTTT
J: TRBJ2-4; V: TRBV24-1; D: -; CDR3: CATSPVPKRSIAKNIQYF; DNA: TGTGCCACCAGTCCAGTACCGAAACGCTCGATAGCCAAAAACATTCAGTACTTC
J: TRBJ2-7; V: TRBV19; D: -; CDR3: CASSIAEGYEQYF; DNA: TGTGCCAGTAGTATAGCCGAGGGTTACGAGCAGTACTTC
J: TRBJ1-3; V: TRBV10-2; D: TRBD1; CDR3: CASSGGTGAGNTIYF; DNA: TGCGCCAGCAGTGGGGGGACAGGGGCTGGAAACACCATATATTTT
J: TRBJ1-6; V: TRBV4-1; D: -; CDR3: CASSQGISGVLPLHF; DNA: TGCGCCAGCAGCCAAGGGATTTCAGGGGTTCTACCCCTCCACTTT
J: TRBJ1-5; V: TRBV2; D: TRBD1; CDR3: CASSEDRGPQPQHF; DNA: TGTGCCAGCAGTGAAGACAGGGGGCCTCAGCCCCAGCATTTT
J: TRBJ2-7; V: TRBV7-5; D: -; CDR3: CARSSRDRAPYEQYF; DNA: TGTGCCAGAAGCTCCCGGGACAGGGCCCCCTACGAGCAGTACTTC
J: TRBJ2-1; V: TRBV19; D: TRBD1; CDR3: CASTTGTGGTNEQFF; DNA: TGTGCCAGCACAACCGGGACAGGGGGAACCAATGAGCAGTTCTTC
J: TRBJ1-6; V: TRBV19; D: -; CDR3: CASSRDGSYNSPLHF; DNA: TGTGCCAGTAGTAGAGACGGCTCCTATAATTCACCCCTCCACTTT
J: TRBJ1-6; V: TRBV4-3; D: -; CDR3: CASSQDAGRVGSPLHF; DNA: TGCGCCAGCAGCCAAGATGCGGGGAGGGTGGGTTCACCCCTCCACTTT
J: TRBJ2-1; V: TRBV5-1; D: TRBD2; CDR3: CASSLSSGLYNEQFF; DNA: TGCGCCAGCAGCTTATCTAGCGGGCTATACAATGAGCAGTTCTTC
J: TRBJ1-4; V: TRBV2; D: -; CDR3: CASSTSRTKLFF; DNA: TGTGCCAGCAGTACCTCGAGGACTAAACTGTTTTTT
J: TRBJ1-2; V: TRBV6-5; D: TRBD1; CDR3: CASENRGLSYGYTF; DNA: TGTGCCAGTGAAAATAGGGGGCTGAGCTATGGCTACACCTTC
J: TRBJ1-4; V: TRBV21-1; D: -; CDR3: CASSKAAVGGRGNEKLFF; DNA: TGTGCCAGCAGCAAAGCCGCGGTGGGGGGGCGTGGTAATGAAAAACTGTTTTTT
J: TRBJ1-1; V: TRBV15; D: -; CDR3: CATSPGYTEAFF; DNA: TGTGCCACCAGTCCAGGCTACACTGAAGCTTTCTTT
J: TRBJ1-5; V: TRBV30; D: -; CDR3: CAWNTGKLDQPQHF; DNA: TGTGCCTGGAATACAGGGAAATTGGATCAGCCCCAGCATTTT
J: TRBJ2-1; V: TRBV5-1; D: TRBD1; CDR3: CASSTGQENEQFF; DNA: TGCGCCAGCAGCACGGGACAGGAGAATGAGCAGTTCTTC
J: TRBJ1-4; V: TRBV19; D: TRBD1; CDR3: CASSADRGSREKLFF; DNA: TGTGCCAGTAGTGCCGACAGGGGGTCTCGAGAAAAACTGTTTTTT
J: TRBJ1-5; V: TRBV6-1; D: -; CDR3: CASSESGFHQPQHF; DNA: TGTGCCAGCAGTGAATCGGGATTCCATCAGCCCCAGCATTTT
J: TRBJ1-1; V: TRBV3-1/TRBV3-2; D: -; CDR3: CASSQVSGNTEAFF; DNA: TGTGCCAGCAGCCAAGTTAGTGGGAACACTGAAGCTTTCTTT
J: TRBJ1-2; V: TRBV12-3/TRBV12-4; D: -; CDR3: CASSFGGAPGYTF; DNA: TGTGCCAGCAGTTTTGGGGGGGCCCCCGGCTACACCTTC
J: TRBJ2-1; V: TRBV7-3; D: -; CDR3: CASAGSRYNEQFF; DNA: TGTGCCAGCGCCGGGAGCCGTTACAATGAGCAGTTCTTC
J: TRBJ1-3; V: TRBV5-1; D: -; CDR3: CASSLDAGGNTIYF; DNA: TGCGCCAGCAGCTTGGACGCAGGAGGAAACACCATATATTTT
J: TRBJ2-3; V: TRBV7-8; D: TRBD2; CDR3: CASSPERTSFYTDTQYF; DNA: TGTGCCAGCAGCCCCGAACGGACTAGCTTTTACACAGATACGCAGTATTTT
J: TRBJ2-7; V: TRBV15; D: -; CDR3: CATSRDQHSPQYF; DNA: TGTGCCACCAGCAGAGATCAGCACAGCCCGCAGTACTTC